This T cell receptor beta chain comes out of a study of T-cell memory formation after mild COVID-19. Whole-study context: TCR clusters showed largely donor specificity.

TCRdb itself ran the 5' RACE reads through MiXCR, one entry per CDR3 protein. The sample records 240,000 or so distinct CDR3 sequences, over 9% being singletons. Regarding the study as a whole: Those CD4+ clones that contracted were mainly in CM and EM (CD8+ ones in EMRA). Cross-reactive memory apparently joined, as some responding clones appeared in pre-infection memory.

Comments on this clonotype: Its antigen is as yet unknown.

Germline-derived CDR1 and CDR2 are MNHEY and SVGAGI. The V gene lost 6 bases and the J gene lost 2 bases, with 17 bases spanning the gap. The CDR3 spans 15 residues. The clonotype originates from a young man who had mild COVID-19 (a few samples of this study predate the infection). Cell type and time point are not known. The rearrangement links TRBV6-5 to TRBJ2-7; D gene ambiguous. Sequencing was done on a sample of PBMCs or a T cell subset sorted from them (not recorded which). CDR3 amino acids: CASSQMGRPTYEQYF. CDR3 sequence (DNA): TGTGCCAGCAGCCAAATGGGCAGGCCCACCTACGAGCAGTACTTC.